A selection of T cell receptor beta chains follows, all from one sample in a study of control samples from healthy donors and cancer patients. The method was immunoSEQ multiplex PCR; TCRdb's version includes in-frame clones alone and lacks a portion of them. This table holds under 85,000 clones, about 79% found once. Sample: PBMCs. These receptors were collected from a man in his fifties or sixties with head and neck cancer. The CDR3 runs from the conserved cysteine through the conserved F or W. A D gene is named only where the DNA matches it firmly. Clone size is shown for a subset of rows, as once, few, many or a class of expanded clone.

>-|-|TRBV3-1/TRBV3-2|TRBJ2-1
CASSGGGDEQFF
TGTGCCAGCAGCGGGGGCGGGGATGAGCAGTTCTTC
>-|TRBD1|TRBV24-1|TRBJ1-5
CATSDAGQGRNQPQHF
TGTGCCACCAGTGACGCGGGACAGGGGAGGAATCAGCCCCAGCATTTT
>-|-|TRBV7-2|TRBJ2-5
CASSLWVGRAYF
TGTGCCAGCAGCTTATGGGTAGGACGGGCGTACTTC
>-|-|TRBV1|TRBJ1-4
CTSSQDISRLAWGYFNEKLFF
TGCACCAGCAGCCAAGATATTTCCCGACTGGCCTGGGGGTATTTTAATGAAAAACTGTTTTTT
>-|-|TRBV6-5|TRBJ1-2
CASSSPFYGYTF
TGTGCCAGCAGTTCCCCCTTCTATGGCTACACCTTC
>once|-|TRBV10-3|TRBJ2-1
CAIGGISSYNEQFF
TGTGCCATCGGGGGGATTAGCTCCTACAATGAGCAGTTCTTC
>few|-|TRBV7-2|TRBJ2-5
CASSARQYQETQYF
TGTGCCAGCAGCGCGAGACAGTACCAAGAGACCCAGTACTTC
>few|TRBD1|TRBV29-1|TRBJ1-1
CSVEGQGTEAFF
TGCAGCGTTGAGGGACAGGGCACTGAAGCTTTCTTT
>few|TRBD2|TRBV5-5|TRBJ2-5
CASSWGLAGVETQYF
TGTGCCAGCAGCTGGGGACTAGCGGGGGTAGAGACCCAGTACTTC
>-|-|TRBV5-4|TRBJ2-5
CASSLGAQETQYF
TGTGCCAGCAGCTTGGGGGCCCAAGAGACCCAGTACTTC